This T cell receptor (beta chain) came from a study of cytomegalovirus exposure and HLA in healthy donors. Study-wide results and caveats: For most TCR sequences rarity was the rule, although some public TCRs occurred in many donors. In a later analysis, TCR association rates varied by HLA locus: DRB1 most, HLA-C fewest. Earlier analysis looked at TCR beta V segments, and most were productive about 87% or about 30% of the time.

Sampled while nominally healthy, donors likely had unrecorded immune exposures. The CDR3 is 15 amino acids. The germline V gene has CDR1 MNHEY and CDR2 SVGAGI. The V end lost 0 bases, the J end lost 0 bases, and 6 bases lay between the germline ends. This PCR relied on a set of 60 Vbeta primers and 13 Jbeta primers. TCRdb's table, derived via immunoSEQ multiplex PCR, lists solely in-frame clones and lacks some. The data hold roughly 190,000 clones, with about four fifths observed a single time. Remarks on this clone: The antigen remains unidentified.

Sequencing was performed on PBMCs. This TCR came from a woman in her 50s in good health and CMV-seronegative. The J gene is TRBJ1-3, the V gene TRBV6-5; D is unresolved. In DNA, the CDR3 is TGTGCCAGCAGTTACTCCCCGAGCTCTGGAAACACCATATATTTT. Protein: CASSYSPSSGNTIYF.